This T cell receptor beta chain was documented in a study of early T cells in non-severe SARS-CoV-2 infection. Study results and caveats: Matching with VDJdb favored anti-spike CD8 responses (missing private and CD4 specificities).

There are many counts of this clonotype. As yet, its antigen is unknown. The TCR library protocol attached unique molecular identifiers to the individual cDNA molecules. TCRdb passed the 5' RACE reads through MiXCR, listing each CDR3 protein once. Here the sample spans approximately 58,000 distinct CDR3 sequences, 6% to 7% being singletons. In germline, CDR1 is SGHTA, CDR2 FQGNSA. Trimming stripped 2 bases from V and 3 bases from J, with 5 bases between. The CDR3 totals 12 residues. Sequenced sample: whole blood. V is TRBV7-2 and J is TRBJ2-7, with D unresolved. The receptor comes from an adult who was a healthcare worker with PCR-confirmed SARS-CoV-2 infection or an uninfected control (not recorded which). DNA for the CDR3: TGTGCCAGCAGCTTATCCCTCTACGAGCAGTACTTC. Protein product: CASSLSLYEQYF. The full variable domain, completed using reference TRBV7-2 and TRBJ2-7, is GAGVSQSPSNKVTEKGKDVELRCDPISGHTALYWYRQSLGQGLEFLIYFQGNSAPDKSGLPSDRFSAERTGGSVSTLTIQRTQQEDSAVYLCASSLSLYEQYFGPGTRLTVT.